A single sample gave rise to the 13 T cell receptor beta chains below, sequenced in a study of blood T cell repertoires in COVID-19. Profiled with immunoSEQ multiplex PCR; TCRdb holds only in-frame clones, not every one. The sample has over 100,000 clones; 80% to 90% are singletons. Source material: peripheral blood. These receptors were taken from a man in his forties or fifties with active COVID-19.

The V gene is TRBV28, the J gene TRBJ2-1, with D perhaps matching TRBD1 (6 bases). Germline CDR1 MDHEN, CDR2 SYDVKM. This CDR3 is 14 amino acids long. V dropped 6 bases and J dropped 2 bases, with 11 bases sitting between them. Written as DNA, the CDR3 is TGTGCCAGCAGGCAACAGGGTCCCTACAATGAGCAGTTCTTC. Its protein is CASRQQGPYNEQFF.

The gene calls are TRBV14 and TRBJ1-2; D not resolved. Germline V gives CDR1 SGHDN, CDR2 FVKESK. Trimming removed 1 base at V and 8 bases at J, with 8 bases between. This CDR3 is built from 12 residues. The CDR3 spells CASSQVDRGYTF. The CDR3 DNA follows: TGTGCCAGCAGCCAAGTCGATCGGGGCTACACCTTC.

This clone was seen only a few times. The J gene is TRBJ1-6, the V gene TRBV5-1, with D perhaps matching TRBD1 (6 bases). Trimming cost V 0 bases and J 14 bases, with 15 bases left between them. CDR3 size: 14 residues. Germline loops: CDR1 SGHRS, CDR2 YFSETQ. CDR3 DNA: TGCGCCAGCAGCTTGGGTACGGGCGAGGGGGCCCTCCACTTT. It specifies CASSLGTGEGALHF.

The chain uses TRBV11-2 and TRBJ1-2, with TRBD1 matching 12 bases. With 5 bases clipped from V and 4 bases from J, the junction kept 5 bases outside the gene matches. The germline V gene has CDR1 SGHAT and CDR2 FQNNGV. There are 15 residues in the CDR3. CDR3 sequence reads: CASSRGTGGAYGYTF. Written as DNA, the CDR3 is TGTGCCAGCAGCCGGGGGACAGGGGGCGCCTATGGCTACACCTTC.

The chain has TRBV24-1 and TRBJ1-5, with a weak D call TRBD1 (6 bases). From germline, CDR1 is KGHDR and CDR2 SFDVKD. Trimming removed 2 bases at V and 7 bases at J, with 8 bases between. The CDR3 is 13 amino acids. The CDR3 nucleotides are TGTGCCACCAGTGATTCGGGGGGCCAGCCCCAGCATTTT. Translation gives CATSDSGGQPQHF.

This chain joins TRBV14 and TRBJ2-1, with D tentatively TRBD1 (5 bases). This CDR3 spans 15 amino acids. Per the germline V gene, CDR1 is SGHDN and CDR2 is FVKESK. V lost 2 bases, J lost 7 bases, and 15 bases lay in between. The CDR3 DNA is TGTGCCAGCAGCCAATGGGGCGTTGGGGCTAATGAGCAGTTCTTC. It translates to CASSQWGVGANEQFF.

The V gene is TRBV4-1, the J gene TRBJ2-3; the match to TRBD2 covers 8 bases. Germline V CDR1 and CDR2: MGHRA, YSYEKL. V shed 6 bases, J shed 4 bases, and the junction held 9 bases outside the gene matches. The CDR3 has 15 residues. CDR3 nucleotides: TGCGCCAGCAGAGGGTCCCGACTAGCGTCAGATACGCAGTATTTT. Translation: CASRGSRLASDTQYF.

This chain joins TRBV7-9 and TRBJ2-5, with 8 bases identical to TRBD1. The CDR3 length is 17 residues. Germline trimming cut 1 base from V and 3 bases from J; bases unmatched to any gene: 10. Germline V gene lookup returns CDR1 SEHNR and CDR2 FQNEAQ (reference sequence). The CDR3 region is CASSLGTGYGGEETQYF. DNA of the CDR3: TGTGCCAGCAGCTTAGGGACAGGGTACGGGGGAGAAGAGACCCAGTACTTC.

The table lists this clone with a count of one. In DNA form, the CDR3 reads TGTGCCACCCAGGGACAAACTAACTATGGCTACACCTTC. Translated: CATQGQTNYGYTF. The V and J genes are TRBV6-5 and TRBJ1-2; a possible D gene is TRBD1 (6 bases). The CDR3 length is 13 residues. The V and J ends lost 10 bases and 0 bases respectively, with 12 bases between them. Looked up from germline, CDR1 is MNHEY and CDR2 is SVGAGI.

V usage is TRBV28 and J usage is TRBJ1-2, with a weak D call TRBD1 (5 bases). V dropped 4 bases and J dropped 4 bases, with 22 bases sitting between them. The CDR3 spans 17 residues. Germline V gives CDR1 MDHEN, CDR2 SYDVKM. CDR3 amino acids: CASSYWNFIGQAYGYTF. The DNA for the CDR3 is TGTGCCAGCAGTTATTGGAATTTCATCGGACAAGCCTATGGCTACACCTTC.

V and J are TRBV11-2 and TRBJ1-3, with 7 bases identical to TRBD1. V lost 8 bases, J lost 4 bases, and 11 bases stayed unmatched. Germline V gene data show CDR1 as SGHAT and CDR2 as FQNNGV. The CDR3 is 15 amino acids. CDR3 in amino acids: CASSPSGGKGNTIYF. The DNA for the CDR3 is TGTGCCAGCTCTCCGTCAGGGGGGAAGGGAAACACCATATATTTT.

In this sample, this clone turned up a few times. V usage is TRBV7-6 and J usage is TRBJ1-5; unclear D gene. V gave up 1 base and J gave up 9 bases, with 7 bases separating them. CDR1 and CDR2 from the germline V gene are SGHVS and FNYEAQ. The CDR3 runs to 12 residues. The CDR3 DNA reads as TGTGCCAGCAGCTTAGAGCTGCGGCCCCAGCATTTT. This translates into CASSLELRPQHF.

The chain joins TRBV5-6 to TRBJ2-7; D perhaps matches TRBD2 (6 bases). Germline V gives CDR1 SGHDT, CDR2 YYEEEE. CDR3 length equals 15 residues. The V end lost 0 bases, the J end lost 1 base, and 11 bases lay between the germline ends. The DNA of the CDR3 is TGTGCCAGCAGCTTGGGGGGACTGGGGTCCTACGAGCAGTACTTC. It is translated as CASSLGGLGSYEQYF.